This entry concerns a single T cell receptor (beta chain). What it recognizes is unknown. Germline lookup yields CDR1 MNHNS and CDR2 SASEGT. CDR3 size: 15 residues. This record belongs to a study of monozygotic twins with inflammatory bowel disease. Study-wide findings and caveats: IBD patients had lower TCRbeta diversity (inverse Simpson) than healthy co-twins. The data did not back a single strong IBD-associated clonotype or signal. Telling apart the different T cell subtypes was not possible.

TCRdb reprocessed the 5' RACE reads, with one entry per CDR3 protein and no DNA. The sample features 150,000 to 200,000 distinct CDR3 sequences, with approximately 3% in its top ten. This sequence was found in a human donor with ulcerative colitis or Crohn's disease, or a healthy co-twin of an affected twin (not recorded which). Input material: blood. This chain uses TRBV6-1 with TRBJ2-2; the TCRdb D gene call, TRBD1, has no DNA to confirm it. The CDR3 loop reads CASSAFQGNTGELFF.